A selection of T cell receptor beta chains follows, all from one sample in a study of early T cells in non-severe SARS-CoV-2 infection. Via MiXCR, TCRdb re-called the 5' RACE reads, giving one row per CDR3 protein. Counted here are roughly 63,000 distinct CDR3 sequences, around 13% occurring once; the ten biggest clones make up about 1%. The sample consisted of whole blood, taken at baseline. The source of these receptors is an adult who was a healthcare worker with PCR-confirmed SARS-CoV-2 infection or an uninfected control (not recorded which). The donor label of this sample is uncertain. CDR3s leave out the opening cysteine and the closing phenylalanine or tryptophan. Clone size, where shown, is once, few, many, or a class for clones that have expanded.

ASSPPRTPSNEQF,TRBV18,-
ASNIPQGDQPQH,TRBV2,few
ASSPTGSLSYNEQF,TRBV7-9,-
ATSDLADRGPDTQY,TRBV24-1,few
ASSYSTGALSYNEQF,TRBV6-5,few
ASSLRTGTGPAGELF,TRBV7-8,-
SAPAGGGQPQH,TRBV20-1,-
SARAIGDRRKLF,TRBV20-1,many
AISGGDYGYT,TRBV10-3,-
AIREDRGRQETQY,TRBV10-3,-
ASSDTADPNSPLH,TRBV10-2,-
ASSDAGTYVAKNIQY,TRBV5-1,-
AREARPPEAF,TRBV19,few